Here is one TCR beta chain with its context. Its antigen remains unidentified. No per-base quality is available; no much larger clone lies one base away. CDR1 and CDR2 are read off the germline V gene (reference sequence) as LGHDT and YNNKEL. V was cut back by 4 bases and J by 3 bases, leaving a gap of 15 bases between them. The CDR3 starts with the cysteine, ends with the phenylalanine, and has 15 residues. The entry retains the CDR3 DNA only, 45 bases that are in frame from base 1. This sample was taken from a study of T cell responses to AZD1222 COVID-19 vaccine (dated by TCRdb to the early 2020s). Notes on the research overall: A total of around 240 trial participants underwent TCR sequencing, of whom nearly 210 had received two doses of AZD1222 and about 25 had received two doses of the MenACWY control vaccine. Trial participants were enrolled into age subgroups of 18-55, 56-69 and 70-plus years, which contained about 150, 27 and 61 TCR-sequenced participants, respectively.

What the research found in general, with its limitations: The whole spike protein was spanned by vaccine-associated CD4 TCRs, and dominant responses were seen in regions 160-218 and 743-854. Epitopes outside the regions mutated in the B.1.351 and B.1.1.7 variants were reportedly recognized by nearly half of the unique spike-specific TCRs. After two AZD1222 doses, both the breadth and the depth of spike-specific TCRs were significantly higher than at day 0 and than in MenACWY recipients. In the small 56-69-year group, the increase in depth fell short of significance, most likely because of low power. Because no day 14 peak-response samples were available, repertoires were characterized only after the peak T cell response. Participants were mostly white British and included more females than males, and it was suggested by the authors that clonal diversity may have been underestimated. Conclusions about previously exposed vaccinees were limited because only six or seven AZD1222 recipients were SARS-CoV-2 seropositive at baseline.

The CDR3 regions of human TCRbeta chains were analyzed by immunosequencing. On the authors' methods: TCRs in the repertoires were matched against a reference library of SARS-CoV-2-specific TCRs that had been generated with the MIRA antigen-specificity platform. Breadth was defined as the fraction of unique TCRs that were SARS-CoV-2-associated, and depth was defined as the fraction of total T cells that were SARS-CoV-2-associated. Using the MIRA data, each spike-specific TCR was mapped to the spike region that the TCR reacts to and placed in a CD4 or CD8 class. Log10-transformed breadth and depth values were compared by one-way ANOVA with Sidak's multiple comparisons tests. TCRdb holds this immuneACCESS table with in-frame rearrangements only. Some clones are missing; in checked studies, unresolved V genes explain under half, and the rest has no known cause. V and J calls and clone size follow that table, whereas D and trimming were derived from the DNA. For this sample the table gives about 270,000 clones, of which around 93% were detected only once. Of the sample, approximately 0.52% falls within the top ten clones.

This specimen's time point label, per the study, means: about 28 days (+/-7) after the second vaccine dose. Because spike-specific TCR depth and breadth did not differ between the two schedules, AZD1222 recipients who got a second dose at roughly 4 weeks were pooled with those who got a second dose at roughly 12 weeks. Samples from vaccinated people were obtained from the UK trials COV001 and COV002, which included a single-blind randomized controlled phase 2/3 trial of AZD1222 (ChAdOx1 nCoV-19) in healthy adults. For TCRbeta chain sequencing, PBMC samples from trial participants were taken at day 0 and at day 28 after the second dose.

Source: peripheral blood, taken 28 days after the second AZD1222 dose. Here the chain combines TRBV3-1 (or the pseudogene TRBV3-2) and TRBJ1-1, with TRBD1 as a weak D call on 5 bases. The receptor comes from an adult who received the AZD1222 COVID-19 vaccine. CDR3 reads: CASSPREGKDTEAFF. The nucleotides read TGTGCCAGCAGCCCGAGAGAGGGGAAGGACACTGAAGCTTTCTTT.